Listed below are T cell receptor beta chains from one sample, sequenced in a study of T cell repertoires in cytomegalovirus infection. The antigens these receptors bind are not known. TCRdb ran MiXCR on the reads and lists one entry per CDR3 protein. The table includes over 250,000 distinct CDR3 sequences, about 20% detected once. Sequences were derived from cultured PBMCs, sampled from culture after CMV antigen stimulation. The receptors shown here come from a human donor in good health (CMV status not recorded). Some clones in this sample may be carry-over from other donors' samples. Both conserved end residues are part of each CDR3. The order of the fields is V gene, clone size, CDR3 length, J gene, D gene, CDR3 DNA, CDR3 protein. D genes are given only for firm matches. Clone size is not always given. Where it is, it says once, few, many or a class for expanded clones.

TRBV6-8	once	17	TRBJ1-6	NA	TGTGCCAGCAGTTACTCCTCTTCAGGGTATCGGAGTTCACCCCTCCACTTT	CASSYSSSGYRSSPLHF
TRBV7-2	many	13	TRBJ1-6	NA	TGTGCCAGCACTGTCGGGGTCAATTCACCCCTCCACTTT	CASTVGVNSPLHF
TRBV7-2	many	15	TRBJ2-2	NA	TGTGCCAGCCGCAGGGAGGCAGGGGGGACCGGGGAGCTGTTTTTT	CASRREAGGTGELFF
TRBV5-1	NA	15	TRBJ2-1	TRBD2	TGCGCCAGCAGCCCGACTAGCGGGAGTCACGATGAGCAGTTCTTC	CASSPTSGSHDEQFF
TRBV7-2	many	14	TRBJ2-3	TRBD2	TGTGCCAGCAGCCTTAGCGGGAGCACAGATACGCAGTATTTT	CASSLSGSTDTQYF
TRBV7-2	NA	14	TRBJ2-2	NA	TGTGCCAGCAGCCGGTCGCGCGACGTCGGGGAGCTGTTTTTT	CASSRSRDVGELFF
TRBV19	few	16	TRBJ1-3	NA	TGTGCCAGCCATAAGTTGCAGGGCCGCTCTGGAAACACCATATATTTT	CASHKLQGRSGNTIYF
TRBV10-3	many	15	TRBJ1-1	NA	TGTGCCATCAGTGAGTCAGACAGTCTGGACACTGAAGCTTTCTTT	CAISESDSLDTEAFF
TRBV28	NA	15	TRBJ2-3	TRBD2	TGTGCCAGCAGTTCTTCTAGCGGGAGGGCAGATACGCAGTATTTT	CASSSSSGRADTQYF
TRBV9	NA	13	TRBJ2-1	NA	TGTGCCAGCAGCGAGGGGCTTTACAATGAGCAGTTCTTC	CASSEGLYNEQFF
TRBV4-1	NA	13	TRBJ2-1	TRBD1	TGCGCCAGCACCGGACAGGGGTACGGTGAGCAGTTCTTC	CASTGQGYGEQFF
TRBV7-7	many	16	TRBJ2-1	NA	TGTGCCAGCAGCCTAGGGCTAGACCCTTGGAGGGATGAGCAGTTCTTC	CASSLGLDPWRDEQFF
TRBV7-8	few	19	TRBJ2-1	TRBD1	TGTGCCAGCAGCCGCGGACACAAAACCGGGACAGGGGCTTACAATGAGCAGTTCTTC	CASSRGHKTGTGAYNEQFF
TRBV20-1	NA	19	TRBJ1-5	NA	TGCAGTGCTAGAGATCGGGGGGGGCGCGTCGGGTACAGCAATCAGCCCCAGCATTTT	CSARDRGGRVGYSNQPQHF
TRBV24-1	NA	12	TRBJ2-2	NA	TGTGCCACCGGCACAGACCATGGGGAGCTGTTTTTT	CATGTDHGELFF
TRBV12-3/TRBV12-4	NA	14	TRBJ1-2	NA	TGTGCCAGCAGTTTTGGGGGGCCAGGCTATGGCTACACCTTC	CASSFGGPGYGYTF
TRBV7-3	NA	13	TRBJ2-2	TRBD2	TGTGCCAGCAGCCGCCAGCGGGATGGGGAGCTGTTTTTT	CASSRQRDGELFF
TRBV4-1	NA	16	TRBJ2-1	TRBD2	TGCGCCAGCAGCCAAATCTCTAGCGGGAGTGGCAATGAGCAGTTCTTC	CASSQISSGSGNEQFF
TRBV2	few	13	TRBJ1-2	NA	TGTGCCAGCAGTGAACTCATGCCCTATGGCTACACCTTC	CASSELMPYGYTF
TRBV10-3	few	12	TRBJ1-1	NA	TGTGCCATCAATTCAAGGAACACTGAAGCTTTCTTT	CAINSRNTEAFF
TRBV6-1	few	14	TRBJ2-1	NA	TGTGCCAGCAGGGCGGCGGCCTCCTACAATGAGCAGTTCTTC	CASRAAASYNEQFF
TRBV11-3	many	13	TRBJ1-5	NA	TGTGCCAGCAGCTTTGGGGTGAACCAGCCCCAGCATTTT	CASSFGVNQPQHF
TRBV2	NA	15	TRBJ2-1	TRBD1	TGTGCCAGCAGTGAACAGGGGGAAAGTTACAATGAGCAGTTCTTC	CASSEQGESYNEQFF
TRBV6-1	few	13	TRBJ1-4	NA	TGTGCCAGCGGCGTCAGCCCTAATGAAAAACTGTTTTTT	CASGVSPNEKLFF
TRBV5-4	NA	16	TRBJ2-3	TRBD2	TGTGCCAGCAGCACGCGGACTAGCGGGAGTTATGATACGCAGTATTTT	CASSTRTSGSYDTQYF
TRBV12-3/TRBV12-4	many	14	TRBJ2-7	TRBD1	TGTGCCAGCAGTTTCTTGACAGGGGGCTACGAGCAGTACTTC	CASSFLTGGYEQYF
TRBV7-6	many	14	TRBJ2-1	NA	TGTGCCAGCAGCTGGGGCGGCTCCTACAATGAGCAGTTCTTC	CASSWGGSYNEQFF
TRBV7-2	many	13	TRBJ1-1	NA	TGTGCCAGCAGCTTTGGCACACAGCGTGAAGCTTTCTTT	CASSFGTQREAFF
TRBV7-2	many	12	TRBJ1-4	NA	TGTGCCAGCACGCCCAACAATGAAAAACTGTTTTTT	CASTPNNEKLFF
TRBV7-2	many	13	TRBJ1-5	TRBD1	TGTGCCAGCAGCAGTGACAGGGGTCAGCCCCAGCATTTT	CASSSDRGQPQHF
TRBV12-3/TRBV12-4	few	14	TRBJ1-4	NA	TGTGCCAGCAGTTTCGCCCAGGGCGGGGAAAAACTGTTTTTT	CASSFAQGGEKLFF
TRBV27	NA	15	TRBJ1-4	NA	TGTGCCAGCAGTACAGGGAACCCAACTAATGAAAAACTGTTTTTT	CASSTGNPTNEKLFF